The clone carrying this T cell receptor (beta chain) is large within its sample. Its specificity is not known. This sample is part of a study of T cell repertoires in aging, cancer and after chemotherapy. Study-wide background: Donors were grouped into six age bands spanning 30 or younger through 70 or older. Glioblastoma patients receiving temozolomide-based therapy gave paired samples before and after chemotherapy. Study results and limitations: Rebound thymic output was suggested by rising median generation probability during chemotherapy in each cancer cohort.

TRB rearrangements spanning V, D and J were amplified using mixed TRB-A/B primers. TCRdb re-called the multiplex PCR reads with MiXCR, one entry per CDR3 protein. The sample yields approximately 3,000 distinct CDR3 sequences, 24% seen once. Peripheral blood genomic DNA, not sorted cells or RNA, was the template. This TCR derives from a human donor with a solid tumor. Sequencing was performed on blood.

The CDR3 loop is CASRDWSGYGYTF. CDR3 nucleotides: TGTGCCAGCAGAGACTGGAGTGGTTATGGCTACACCTTC. The chain employs TRBV6-5 and TRBJ1-2; D remains unclear. Trimming cost V 6 bases and J 5 bases, with 13 bases left between them. The CDR3 totals 13 residues. Germline V CDR1 and CDR2: MNHEY, SVGAGI.